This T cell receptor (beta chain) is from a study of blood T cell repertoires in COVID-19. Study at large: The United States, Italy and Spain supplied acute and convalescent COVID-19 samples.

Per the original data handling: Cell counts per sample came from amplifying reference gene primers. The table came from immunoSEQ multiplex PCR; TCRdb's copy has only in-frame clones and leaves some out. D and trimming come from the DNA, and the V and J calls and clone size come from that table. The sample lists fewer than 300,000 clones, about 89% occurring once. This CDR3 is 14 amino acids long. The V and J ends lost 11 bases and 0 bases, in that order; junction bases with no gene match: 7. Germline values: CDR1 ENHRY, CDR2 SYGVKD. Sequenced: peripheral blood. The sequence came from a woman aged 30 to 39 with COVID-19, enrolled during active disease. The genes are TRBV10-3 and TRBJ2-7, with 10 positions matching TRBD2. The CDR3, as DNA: TGTGCCGTTACTAGCGGGGTTAGCTCCTACGAGCAGTACTTC. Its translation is CAVTSGVSSYEQYF.